Presented here are 30 T cell receptor beta chains from one specimen sequenced in a study of beta chain features in type 1 diabetes. Expressed TCRB transcripts got sequenced, as all isolated RNA was reverse transcribed. The assay was immunoSEQ multiplex PCR, and TCRdb's table has in-frame clones only and misses some. The table shows tens of thousands of clones, with approximately 32% occurring only once. Sequencing was done on a sample of stem cell memory CD4+ T cells from blood. Source of these receptors: a woman aged 18-30 years in good health.

The chain couples TRBV10-1 to TRBJ2-1, with 9 bases matching TRBD2. Germline V gene data show CDR1 as WNHNN and CDR2 as SYGVQD (reference sequence). V was pared by 4 bases and J by 3 bases, with 4 bases of the junction left unmatched. The CDR3 consists of 15 residues. The CDR3 sequence is CASSGGSGSYNEQFF. CDR3 coding DNA: TGCGCCAGCAGTGGGGGTAGCGGGAGCTACAATGAGCAGTTCTTC.

The J gene is TRBJ1-2, the V gene TRBV6-5; a possible D gene is TRBD1 (6 bases). CDR1 is MNHEY, CDR2 SVGAGI, per germline. V was pared by 7 bases and J by 5 bases, with 14 bases between. CDR3 size: 13 residues. CDR3 DNA sequence: TGTGCCAGCACCCCTACAGGGTATTATGGCTACACCTTC. Its protein product is CASTPTGYYGYTF.

This clone was counted a few times. CDR3 protein: CASGLVDGVAFF. The CDR3, as DNA: TGTGCTAGTGGTTTGGTAGACGGGGTCGCTTTCTTT. This rearrangement joins TRBV12-5 to TRBJ1-1; D is undetermined. The CDR3 totals 12 residues. V was pared by 0 bases and J by 11 bases, with 10 bases between. Germline-derived CDR1 and CDR2 are LGHNT and FRNRAP. Drawing the rest from reference TRBV12-5 and TRBJ1-1, the complete variable domain is DARVTQTPRHKVTEMGQEVTMRCQPILGHNTVFWYRQTMMQGLELLAYFRNRAPLDDSGMPKDRFSAEMPDATLATLKIQPSEPRDSAVYFCASGLVDGVAFFGQGTRLTVV.

The sample holds a few counts of this clone. This chain joins TRBV15 and TRBJ2-3; D not certain. The CDR3 has 19 amino acids. With 0 bases removed from V and 0 bases from J, the gap between germline ends came to 19 bases. CDR1 and CDR2 from the germline V gene are LNHNV and YYDKDF (reference sequence). CDR3 DNA: TGTGCCACCAGCAGAGACTCATCCCGGGTGGAGATGAGCACAGATACGCAGTATTTT. Translated: CATSRDSSRVEMSTDTQYF.

The chain employs TRBV19 and TRBJ2-1, with 9 bases lining up with TRBD1. V trimming: 4 bases; J trimming: 8 bases; junction bases outside the gene matches: 3. The germline V gene has CDR1 LNHDA and CDR2 SQIVND (reference sequence). The CDR3 loop spans 13 amino acids. As DNA, the CDR3 is TGTGCCAGTAGTAACCGGGACAGGGATGAGCAGTTCTTC. This translates into CASSNRDRDEQFF.

The J gene is TRBJ2-1, the V gene TRBV4-1, with 7 positions matching TRBD2. The trim removed 4 bases at V and 9 bases at J, leaving 15 bases unmatched. CDR3 length: 16 residues. The germline V gene has CDR1 MGHRA and CDR2 YSYEKL. The CDR3 here is CASSLSPARELGEQFF. The CDR3 nucleotides are TGCGCCAGCAGCCTCTCTCCGGCGCGGGAGTTGGGTGAGCAGTTCTTC.

The sample holds a few counts of this clone. The rearrangement joins TRBV19 to TRBJ2-7; 9 nucleotides agree with TRBD2. This CDR3 is 13 amino acids long. The V segment lost 6 bases and the J segment 4 bases; nucleotides outside the gene matches: 4. Germline V gene sequence: CDR1 LNHDA, CDR2 SQIVND (reference sequence). CDR3 protein: CASSLAGSYEQYF. The DNA of the CDR3 is TGTGCCAGTAGCCTAGCGGGAAGTTACGAGCAGTACTTC.

This clone occurred a few times. V is TRBV7-2 and J is TRBJ2-7, with TRBD2 matching over 7 bases. V gave up 5 bases and J gave up 4 bases; unmatched junction bases: 11. The CDR3 loop spans 15 amino acids. Germline lookup yields CDR1 SGHTA and CDR2 FQGNSA. Here the CDR3 DNA reads TGTGCCAGCAGCCCATACTCGGTGGGAGGGTACGAGCAGTACTTC. It yields the protein CASSPYSVGGYEQYF.

The chain is built from TRBV29-1 and TRBJ2-3; possibly TRBD2 for D (6 bases). Germline V lookup: CDR1 SQVTM, CDR2 ANQGSEA. The CDR3 contains 13 residues. Trimming left V 6 bases short and J 2 bases short, with 12 bases between. Here the CDR3 reads CSVRPGLTDTQYF. The DNA for the CDR3 is TGCAGCGTGCGTCCGGGACTCACAGATACGCAGTATTTT.

This clone was found a few times. V and J are TRBV7-9 and TRBJ2-5; 7 bases map to TRBD1. V dropped 0 bases and J dropped 4; count of bases not matched to a gene: 5. This CDR3 region has 15 residues. Germline V gene sequence: CDR1 SEHNR, CDR2 FQNEAQ (reference sequence). The CDR3 is CASSLARQGRETQYF. The CDR3 DNA is TGTGCCAGCAGCTTAGCCAGACAGGGCCGAGAGACCCAGTACTTC.

The chain links TRBV9 to TRBJ2-5, with TRBD2 identical over 9 bases. Looked up from germline, CDR1 is SGDLS and CDR2 is YYNGEE. V was pared by 0 bases and J by 4 bases, with 4 bases of the junction left unmatched. CDR3 length: 15 residues. This CDR3 is CASSVAGLASETQYF. The CDR3 DNA follows: TGTGCCAGCAGCGTAGCGGGACTAGCATCAGAGACCCAGTACTTC.

The chain has TRBV4-2 and TRBJ2-7, with 7 bases matching TRBD2. The CDR3 totals 14 residues. In germline, CDR1 is LGHNA, CDR2 YNFKEQ. Unmatched junction bases numbered 4, after V lost 1 base and J lost 4 bases. As DNA, the CDR3 is TGTGCCAGCAGCCAAGGAGCTAGCGGATACGAGCAGTACTTC. This gives the protein CASSQGASGYEQYF.

This clone was seen a few times. This chain uses TRBV2 with TRBJ2-3; D is perhaps TRBD1 (6 bases). CDR3 length equals 14 residues. Germline V CDR1 and CDR2: SNHLY, FYNNEI. V was pared by 8 bases and J by 3 bases, with 15 bases between. In DNA form, the CDR3 reads TGTGCCAGCTCTGGGGGCCTAAGTACAGATACGCAGTATTTT. This gives the protein CASSGGLSTDTQYF.

This chain uses TRBV15 with TRBJ2-3; 10 positions match TRBD2. Germline CDR1 LNHNV, CDR2 YYDKDF (reference sequence). The V gene end was trimmed by 0 bases and the J gene end by 3 bases; junction bases not matched to a gene: 3. The CDR3 loop spans 16 amino acids. The CDR3 here is CATSREVAGGTDTQYF. CDR3 sequence (DNA): TGTGCCACCAGCAGAGAAGTAGCGGGGGGAACAGATACGCAGTATTTT.

CDR3 coding DNA: TGTGCCAGTAGTATAACTAGCGGGGGGACCGGGGAGCTGTTTTTT. It encodes CASSITSGGTGELFF. This sequence joins TRBV19 and TRBJ2-2, with 12 positions matching TRBD2. The germline CDR1 and CDR2 sequences are LNHDA and SQIVND (reference sequence). The trim removed 2 bases at V and 5 bases at J, leaving 0 bases unmatched. The CDR3 is made up of 15 amino acids.

The rearrangement uses TRBV6-1 and TRBJ1-5; 11 bases match TRBD1. In germline, CDR1 is MNHNS, CDR2 SASEGT. The CDR3 length is 13 residues. V shed 6 bases and J 6 bases; nucleotides not matched to a gene: 1. The CDR3 DNA follows: TGTGCCAGCAGAGGGACAGGGGGTCAGCCCCAGCATTTT. Translation gives CASRGTGGQPQHF.

This clone turned up a few times. This chain joins TRBV4-1 and TRBJ1-1; D is undetermined. This CDR3 region has 15 residues. V was pared by 4 bases and J by 2 bases, with 14 bases between. Germline V gene sequence: CDR1 MGHRA, CDR2 YSYEKL. This CDR3 is CASSRAEQTNTEAFF. The DNA for the CDR3 is TGCGCCAGCAGCCGAGCGGAACAAACCAACACTGAAGCTTTCTTT.

This clone came up a few times. The V gene is TRBV7-9, the J gene TRBJ1-1; 7 bases are shared with TRBD1. CDR1 and CDR2 from the germline V gene are SEHNR and FQNEAQ (reference sequence). The CDR3 has 11 amino acids. J was trimmed by 10 bases and V by 3 bases; bases with no gene match: 2. The CDR3 spells CASSFRGAAFF. CDR3 bases: TGTGCCAGCAGCTTCAGGGGGGCAGCTTTCTTT.

This clone has more than one count but fewer than ten. The V gene is TRBV7-2, the J gene TRBJ2-5; D gene unclear. The CDR3 covers 11 residues. CDR1 is SGHTA and CDR2 is FQGNSA in the germline V gene. V gave up 4 bases and J gave up 5 bases, with 5 bases separating them. The CDR3 here is CASSSLETQYF. The CDR3 DNA follows: TGTGCCAGCAGCTCTTTGGAGACCCAGTACTTC.

This chain connects TRBV2 to TRBJ1-1, with D maybe TRBD1 (5 bases). From germline, CDR1 is SNHLY and CDR2 FYNNEI. This CDR3 is built from 13 residues. The V gene lost 8 bases and the J gene lost 1 base, with 11 bases spanning the gap. CDR3 amino acids: CASGAQGNTEAFF. In DNA form, the CDR3 reads TGTGCCAGCGGTGCCCAGGGGAACACTGAAGCTTTCTTT.

The genes are TRBV7-9 and TRBJ1-5; TRBD1 is a possible D gene (5 bases). Germline assignment: CDR1 SEHNR and CDR2 FQNEAQ (reference sequence). V shed 3 bases and J shed 11 bases, with 17 bases lying between them. The CDR3 runs to 14 residues. CDR3 nucleotide sequence: TGTGCCAGCAGCTTCCAATCCCCCAGGGCGGCCCAGCATTTT. Translating it yields CASSFQSPRAAQHF. The complete variable domain, with remaining parts taken from reference TRBV7-9 and TRBJ1-5, reads DTGVSQNPRHKITKRGQNVTFRCDPISEHNRLYWYRQTLGQGPEFLTYFQNEAQLEKSRLLSDRFSAERPKGSFSTLEIQRTEQGDSAMYLCASSFQSPRAAQHFGDGTRLSIL.

The chain combines TRBV9 with TRBJ2-7; 8 bases agree with TRBD1. The length of the CDR3 is 15 residues. V lost 4 bases to trimming and J lost 2 bases; unmatched junction nucleotides: 8. CDR1 is SGDLS, CDR2 YYNGEE, per germline. This CDR3 reads CASSPDRGYTYEQYF. CDR3 bases: TGTGCCAGCAGCCCTGACAGGGGCTATACCTACGAGCAGTACTTC. Based on the CDR3 plus reference TRBV9 and TRBJ2-7, the full variable domain is DSGVTQTPKHLITATGQRVTLRCSPRSGDLSVYWYQQSLDQGLQFLIQYYNGEERAKGNILERFSAQQFPDLHSELNLSSLELGDSALYFCASSPDRGYTYEQYFGPGTRLTVT.

This chain connects TRBV7-2 to TRBJ2-7; the match to TRBD1 covers 12 bases. The CDR3 has 15 amino acids. The V segment lost 6 bases and the J segment 3 bases; nucleotides outside the gene matches: 6. Germline V CDR1 and CDR2: SGHTA, FQGNSA. The CDR3 DNA reads TGTGCCAGCAGTCCCGGGACAGGGGGCTACTACGAGCAGTACTTC. This sequence encodes CASSPGTGGYYEQYF.

The V and J genes are TRBV5-1 and TRBJ2-3; TRBD2 aligns across 7 bases. The germline gives CDR1 SGHRS, CDR2 YFSETQ. The CDR3 loop spans 15 amino acids. J was trimmed by 3 bases and V by 0 bases; bases with no gene match: 4. The chain's CDR3 is CASSLGGRETDTQYF. CDR3 DNA sequence: TGCGCCAGCAGCTTGGGAGGGAGGGAAACAGATACGCAGTATTTT.

V usage is TRBV5-1 and J usage is TRBJ2-1; D might be TRBD2 (6 bases). CDR3 length equals 14 residues. CDR1 and CDR2 from the germline V gene are SGHRS and YFSETQ. The germline V and J ends were trimmed by 1 base and 8 bases, with 13 bases remaining between them. The CDR3 region is CASSLPGVGYEQFF. In nucleotides, the CDR3 is TGCGCCAGCAGCTTGCCGGGGGTTGGGTATGAGCAGTTCTTC.

This clone was counted only a few times. The V and J genes are TRBV13 and TRBJ1-3, with a weak D call TRBD1 (5 bases). Germline CDR1 is PRHDT and CDR2 is FYEKMQ (reference sequence). CDR3 length: 14 amino acids. The germline V and J ends were trimmed by 3 bases and 3 bases, with 9 bases remaining between them. CDR3 in DNA: TGTGCCAGCAGCTTTACAGGTTTTGGAAACACCATATATTTT. Translated: CASSFTGFGNTIYF.

This clone was seen a few times. V and J are TRBV5-1 and TRBJ1-5, with 7 bases matching TRBD1. This CDR3 has 14 amino acids. Germline CDR1 reads SGHRS; CDR2 reads YFSETQ. Trimming took 4 bases from V and 6 from J; bases not matched to a gene: 7. The CDR3 spells CASSRQGGGQPQHF. CDR3 DNA sequence: TGCGCCAGCAGCCGGCAGGGGGGCGGTCAGCCCCAGCATTTT.

The chain links TRBV5-1 to TRBJ2-3; 7 bases are shared with TRBD1. Germline loops: CDR1 SGHRS, CDR2 YFSETQ. This CDR3 region has 14 residues. Trimming took 8 bases from V and 4 from J; bases not matched to a gene: 10. The CDR3 coding sequence is TGCGCCAGTCGAAGTAGACAGGGTCCAGATACGCAGTATTTT. Protein: CASRSRQGPDTQYF.

The chain couples TRBV4-2 to TRBJ2-7, with 7 bases matching TRBD1. From germline, CDR1 is LGHNA and CDR2 YNFKEQ. The CDR3 extends over 15 amino acids. J gave up 3 bases and V 0 bases, and 5 bases lay outside the gene matches. The CDR3: CASSQDNDRVYEQYF. In DNA, the CDR3 is TGTGCCAGCAGCCAAGATAACGACAGGGTCTACGAGCAGTACTTC.

V is TRBV5-6 and J is TRBJ2-5; tentatively, D is TRBD2 (5 bases). The length of the CDR3 is 14 residues. Germline V gene sequence: CDR1 SGHDT, CDR2 YYEEEE. With 2 bases removed from V and 2 bases from J, the gap between germline ends came to 10 bases. The CDR3 loop reads CASSLLPGQETQYF. Written as DNA, the CDR3 is TGTGCCAGCAGCTTACTACCGGGGCAAGAGACCCAGTACTTC.